The source of this TCR beta chain is a study of cytomegalovirus exposure and HLA in healthy donors. Study results and caveats: A likely sequencing artifact accounted for one observed cluster of highly shared sequence variants. Altogether, 150 to 200 TCR beta chains were recorded as cytomegalovirus-associated. Reportedly, a later analysis found an Asian-associated ancestry cluster had fewer N-insertions than the approximately 640-donor mean.

On this clone: Its antigen is not known.

The V gene end was trimmed by 4 bases and the J gene end by 3 bases; junction bases not matched to a gene: 7. Per the germline V gene, CDR1 is SGHTA and CDR2 is FQGNSA. CDR3 length equals 15 residues. Vbeta (60) and Jbeta (13) primers were used in the PCR. Some clones are missing from TCRdb's copy, which holds only in-frame ones; the method was immunoSEQ multiplex PCR. The data contain some 96,000 clones, roughly three quarters of them seen just once; the ten biggest clones take up 1.5% to 2.5%. The chain has TRBV7-2 and TRBJ1-1, with 8 bases fitting TRBD1. Material: PBMCs. The clonotype comes from a man aged 40-49 years in good health and CMV-seronegative. The CDR3: CASSSWTGTDTEAFF. CDR3 coding DNA: TGTGCCAGCAGCTCCTGGACAGGGACGGACACTGAAGCTTTCTTT.